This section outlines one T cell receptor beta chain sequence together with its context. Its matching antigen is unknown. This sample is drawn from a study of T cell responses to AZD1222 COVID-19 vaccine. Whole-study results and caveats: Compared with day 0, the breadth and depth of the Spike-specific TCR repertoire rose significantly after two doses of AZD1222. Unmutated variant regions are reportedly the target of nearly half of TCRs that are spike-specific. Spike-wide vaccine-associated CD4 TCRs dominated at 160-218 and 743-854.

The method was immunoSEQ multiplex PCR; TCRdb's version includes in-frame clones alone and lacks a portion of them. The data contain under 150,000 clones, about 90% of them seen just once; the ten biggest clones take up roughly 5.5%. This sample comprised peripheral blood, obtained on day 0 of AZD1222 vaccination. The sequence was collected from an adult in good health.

CDR3 DNA sequence: TGTGCCAGCACCGACATGAACACTGAAGCTTTCTTT. It encodes CASTDMNTEAFF. The rearrangement uses TRBV7-9 and TRBJ1-1; D not certain. V shed 7 bases and J shed 0 bases, with 6 bases lying between them. The CDR3 is 12 amino acids. The germline gives CDR1 SEHNR, CDR2 FQNEAQ (reference sequence).